A single sample is the source of the 19 T cell receptor beta chains below, sequenced in a study of CD4 T cells in relation to SARS-CoV-2 and coronaviruses. Here immunoSEQ multiplex PCR was the method, and the copy in TCRdb shows in-frame clones only, minus some. The profile shows 65,000 or so clones, 85% to 90% of them singletons. The unexposed donors gave CD4+ T cells in about 2010-2019, prior to COVID-19. Sequenced material: memory CD4+ T cells from PBMCs. These TCRs come from a human donor in good health.

V gene TRBV27 combines with J gene TRBJ2-3, with TRBD2 as a possible D gene (5 bases). The CDR3 spans 16 residues. Germline-derived CDR1 and CDR2 are MNHEY and SMNVEV (reference sequence). The V end was cut by 1 base, the J end by 0 bases, with 11 bases between. The CDR3 here is CASSLYLGDSTDTQYF. The CDR3 DNA is TGTGCCAGCAGTTTATATTTGGGAGACAGCACAGATACGCAGTATTTT.

The V and J genes are TRBV7-9 and TRBJ1-5; maybe TRBD1 (6 bases). This CDR3 region has 15 residues. Germline CDR1 is SEHNR and CDR2 is FQNEAQ (reference sequence). The ends were cut back, 0 bases at V and 2 bases at J, with 8 bases in the middle. The CDR3 DNA follows: TGTGCCAGCAGCTTAGCGGGGGCTGGCAATCAGCCCCAGCATTTT. It encodes CASSLAGAGNQPQHF.

The chain couples TRBV6-5 to TRBJ1-5, with TRBD1 as a possible D gene (5 bases). The V gene lost 6 bases and the J gene lost 1 base, with 13 bases spanning the gap. This CDR3 comprises 15 residues. Germline CDR1 MNHEY, CDR2 SVGAGI. CDR3 residues: CASRPGPGSNQPQHF. The CDR3 bases are TGTGCCAGCAGACCGGGACCAGGGAGCAATCAGCCCCAGCATTTT.

The chain links TRBV18 to TRBJ1-5; TRBD1 might be the D (6 bases). Germline CDR1 reads KGHSH; CDR2 reads LQKENI. The CDR3 contains 16 residues. Trimming stripped 3 bases from V and 2 bases from J, with 14 bases between. In DNA, the CDR3 is TGTGCCAGCTCACCTGAACAGGGAAGGGGCAATCAGCCCCAGCATTTT. Translated, it gives CASSPEQGRGNQPQHF.

The chain is built from TRBV19 and TRBJ1-1; no firm D call. Germline CDR1 and CDR2: LNHDA and SQIVND (reference sequence). V was cut by 1 base and J by 6 bases, with 15 bases left in between. CDR3 length equals 15 residues. The chain's CDR3 is CASSIGRVKIPEAFF. CDR3 DNA: TGTGCCAGTAGTATAGGCCGGGTTAAGATTCCTGAAGCTTTCTTT.

The CDR3 here is CASSLSQGDSSGNTIYF. DNA of the CDR3: TGCGCCAGCAGCTTGAGCCAGGGGGATTCCTCTGGAAACACCATATATTTT. V usage is TRBV5-1 and J usage is TRBJ1-3; 7 nucleotides line up with TRBD1. Germline assignment: CDR1 SGHRS and CDR2 YFSETQ. The CDR3 is 17 amino acids. V shed 1 base and J 0 bases; nucleotides not matched to a gene: 7.

CDR3 sequence: CASRAGGGTEAFF. The CDR3 DNA reads TGTGCCAGCAGGGCAGGGGGCGGAACTGAAGCTTTCTTT. The chain is built from TRBV7-3 and TRBJ1-1, with 8 bases identical to TRBD1. Germline assignment: CDR1 SGHTA and CDR2 FQGTGA. There are 13 residues in the CDR3. With 6 bases clipped from V and 5 bases from J, the junction kept 5 bases outside the gene matches.

There are a few counts of this clone. The chain is built from TRBV2 and TRBJ1-1; 8 bases fit TRBD1. J was trimmed by 3 bases and V by 2 bases; bases with no gene match: 8. CDR1 is SNHLY and CDR2 is FYNNEI in the germline V gene. The CDR3 loop spans 16 amino acids. CDR3 region: CASSENGQGLDTEAFF. The CDR3 DNA is TGTGCCAGCAGTGAAAATGGACAGGGTTTGGACACTGAAGCTTTCTTT.

This clone occurred a few times. V and J are TRBV29-1 and TRBJ1-2; no definite D call. Germline CDR1 and CDR2: SQVTM and ANQGSEA. The CDR3 spans 12 residues. Trimming cost V 4 bases and J 8 bases, with 14 bases left between them. The CDR3 DNA follows: TGCAGCGTTGGAGAGGTGGAGGAAGGCTACACCTTC. Translating it yields CSVGEVEEGYTF.

This chain uses TRBV5-1 with TRBJ1-4, with D perhaps matching TRBD1 (6 bases). Deletions cut 3 bases from V and 4 bases from J, with 10 bases between. Germline V gene data show CDR1 as SGHRS and CDR2 as YFSETQ. The CDR3 is 14 amino acids. The CDR3 nucleotides are TGCGCCAGCAGCTACGCAGGGGATAATGAAAAACTGTTTTTT. Residues: CASSYAGDNEKLFF.

The chain employs TRBV5-6 and TRBJ2-5; D is uncertain. CDR1 is SGHDT, CDR2 YYEEEE, per germline. This CDR3 comprises 15 residues. V dropped 3 bases and J dropped 2 bases, with 14 bases sitting between them. CDR3 sequence: CASSSGGRYQETQYF. CDR3 bases: TGTGCCAGCAGCTCCGGTGGGCGGTATCAAGAGACCCAGTACTTC.

The chain couples TRBV19 to TRBJ2-5; D is unresolved. Germline loops: CDR1 LNHDA, CDR2 SQIVND (reference sequence). V was pared by 3 bases and J by 2 bases, with 7 bases between. CDR3 length: 13 residues. The CDR3 spells CASSITPQETQYF. The CDR3 coding sequence is TGTGCCAGTAGTATTACTCCTCAAGAGACCCAGTACTTC.

The chain links TRBV11-2 to TRBJ1-3; 10 nucleotides agree with TRBD1. Trimming removed 4 bases from V and 4 bases from J; junction bases left unmatched: 4. The germline CDR1 and CDR2 sequences are SGHAT and FQNNGV. This CDR3 region has 15 residues. In nucleotides, the CDR3 is TGTGCCAGCAGCTATCCGACAGGGGGCGGAAACACCATATATTTT. This sequence encodes CASSYPTGGGNTIYF.

The rearrangement links TRBV9 to TRBJ2-5; TRBD2 is a possible D gene (6 bases). The CDR3 length is 14 residues. From germline, CDR1 is SGDLS and CDR2 YYNGEE. Trimming took off 4 bases at V and 5 bases at J, with 15 bases between the two ends. The CDR3 DNA follows: TGTGCCAGCAGCCGGGGGACTGACTCGGAGACCCAGTACTTC. This gives the protein CASSRGTDSETQYF.

CDR3 sequence (DNA): TGTGCCAGCAGTTCTCCGGGACAGGCCCCCGATGGGCAGTTCTTC. Translation gives CASSSPGQAPDGQFF. The rearrangement links TRBV6-5 to TRBJ2-1; TRBD1 matches 8 bases. The CDR3 length is 15 residues. From germline, CDR1 is MNHEY and CDR2 SVGAGI. J was trimmed by 12 bases and V by 4 bases; bases with no gene match: 14.

V usage is TRBV30 and J usage is TRBJ1-2; 7 bases are shared with TRBD1. The CDR3 has 13 residues. The germline gives CDR1 GTSNPN, CDR2 SVGIG (reference sequence). Trimming cost V 6 bases and J 1 base; bases outside gene matches: 5. The CDR3 is CACTGEGNYGYTF. In DNA, the CDR3 is TGTGCCTGTACAGGGGAGGGTAACTATGGCTACACCTTC.

This chain joins TRBV5-1 and TRBJ1-4, with 7 bases fitting TRBD1. Losses at the gene ends were 3 bases for V and 0 bases for J; bases not matched to a gene: 5. The CDR3 has 16 amino acids. Germline assignment: CDR1 SGHRS and CDR2 YFSETQ. The CDR3 DNA reads TGCGCCAGCAGCTCAGGGGGTATCGCAACTAATGAAAAACTGTTTTTT. It encodes CASSSGGIATNEKLFF.

J is TRBJ1-2 and V is TRBV12-3 or TRBV12-4; TRBD1 aligns across 10 bases. The CDR3 runs to 13 residues. The junction had 6 bases not matched to a gene; V was cut back by 9 bases and J by 5 bases. The CDR3 nucleotides read TGTGCCAGTGCGCCGGGACAGGGGTATGGCTACACCTTC. This codes for CASAPGQGYGYTF.

The rearrangement links TRBV30 to TRBJ2-5; D is unclear. V was cut by 0 bases and J by 2 bases, with 10 bases left in between. The CDR3 runs to 14 residues. Per germline, CDR1 GTSNPN and CDR2 SVGIG (reference sequence). CDR3 DNA: TGTGCCTGGAGTGTGGGGTCCCCACAAGAGACCCAGTACTTC. The encoded protein is CAWSVGSPQETQYF.